This TCR beta chain is drawn from a study of neurological immune-mediated disorders. Study outcomes and limitations: HTLV-1-associated myelopathy had the most TCR clonal expansion, whereas multiple sclerosis had the least (lower than in healthy controls). Phylogenetic grouping assigned the repertoires of 18 of 34 multiple sclerosis patients to a single cluster of related CDR3 sequences. This cluster may be a repertoire-level signature.

This clonotype was seen many times. Its antigen is unidentified. There were 850,000 to 1,000,000 CD4+ or CD8+ T cells used in the sorted libraries. cDNA was made by 5'RACE with 10-nucleotide random UMIs. One entry per CDR3 protein results from TCRdb running MiXCR on the 5' RACE reads. Among 50,000 to 60,000 distinct CDR3 sequences listed, approximately 3.6% were seen once. The CDR3 covers 16 residues. CDR1 is DFQATT, CDR2 SNEGSKA, per germline (reference sequence). V dropped 0 bases and J dropped 4; count of bases not matched to a gene: 8. This TCR derives from a woman between 40 and 55 years old with multiple sclerosis. The J gene is TRBJ2-3, the V gene TRBV20-1; 9 bases line up with TRBD2. Sequenced sample: CD4+ T cells from blood. CDR3 DNA sequence: TGCAGTGCTAGAGATTACGCGGGGGGGCCCCCAGATACGCAGTATTTT. Translating it yields CSARDYAGGPPDTQYF.